The rows below give T cell receptor beta chains drawn from one sample of a study of beta chain features in type 1 diabetes. The table came from immunoSEQ multiplex PCR; TCRdb's copy has only in-frame clones and leaves some out. The repertoire holds some 220,000 clones, with roughly 11% as singletons. Material for sequencing was central memory CD4+ T cells from blood. The receptor set was obtained from a man aged 18 to 35 in good health. Both conserved end residues are part of each CDR3. A D gene is named only where the DNA matches it firmly. Expanded clones get a size class; other rows say once, few or many, or leave the size out.

TRBJ2-5	TRBV7-9	.	13	.	TGTGCCAGCACCCCCCCCGGGCGGGAGACCCAGTACTTC	CASTPPGRETQYF
TRBJ2-7	TRBV25-1	.	13	few	TGTGCCAGCAGTGCCAGGGGTTCCCACGAGCAGTACTTC	CASSARGSHEQYF
TRBJ1-4	TRBV7-9	.	15	.	TGTGCCAGCAGCCCACTTGGTCAGTCGGGCGAAAAACTGTTTTTT	CASSPLGQSGEKLFF
TRBJ1-4	TRBV5-4	.	15	few	TGTGCCAGCAGCTTGGCTCCGGGGACTAATGAAAAACTGTTTTTT	CASSLAPGTNEKLFF
TRBJ1-5	TRBV10-2	.	14	.	TGCGCCAGCAGCTTCGACAGCGTCAATCAGCCCCAGCATTTT	CASSFDSVNQPQHF
TRBJ1-2	TRBV7-2	.	13	few	TGTGCCAGCAGCTTCACGTCGGCTATGGGCTACACCTTC	CASSFTSAMGYTF
TRBJ2-2	TRBV18	TRBD2	17	few	TGTGCCAGCTCATATAGCGGGAGGTCCGCGAACACCGGGGAGCTGTTTTTT	CASSYSGRSANTGELFF
TRBJ2-7	TRBV10-3	TRBD1	15	few	TGTGCCATCAGTGAGTCAGGGGGCGACCTCTACGAGCAGTACTTC	CAISESGGDLYEQYF
TRBJ2-4	TRBV15	TRBD2	17	few	TGTGCCACCAGCAGGTCACCTAGCGGGATAGCCAAAAACATTCAGTACTTC	CATSRSPSGIAKNIQYF
TRBJ1-4	TRBV29-1	.	11	few	TGCAGCGTTGAAAGGGATGAAAAACTGTTTTTT	CSVERDEKLFF
TRBJ2-3	TRBV5-4	.	15	.	TGTGCCAGCAGCTTGTTGGACTGGGAGACAGATACGCAGTATTTT	CASSLLDWETDTQYF
TRBJ2-5	TRBV5-6	.	15	.	TGTGCCAGCAGCTTGACCGGGACACGGAGAGAGACCCAGTACTTC	CASSLTGTRRETQYF
TRBJ2-5	TRBV4-3	.	16	.	TGCGCCAGCAGCCAAGTAGGGCGGACTGGACGGGAGACCCAGTACTTC	CASSQVGRTGRETQYF
TRBJ2-7	TRBV7-2	.	16	.	TGTGCCAGCAGCTTAAGGTCGGGGCACGACTCCTACGAGCAGTACTTC	CASSLRSGHDSYEQYF
TRBJ2-7	TRBV6-5	.	14	.	TGTGCCAGCAGTTACTCGGCCCGAAACTACGAGCAGTACTTC	CASSYSARNYEQYF
TRBJ2-3	TRBV9	.	15	.	TGTGCCAGCAGCAGCCGGGACGGTTACACAGATACGCAGTATTTT	CASSSRDGYTDTQYF
TRBJ2-7	TRBV30	TRBD1	14	.	TGTGCCTCCCAGGGACAGGGGGCATTCTACGAGCAGTACTTC	CASQGQGAFYEQYF